The 23 T cell receptor beta chains presented below share a single source sample, sequenced in a study of T-cell reconstitution after alpha-beta-depleted transplantation in children. A library of TCRbeta sequences, prepared with unique molecular identifiers, was generated. TCRdb passed the PCR reads through MiXCR, listing each CDR3 protein once. The sample lists about 260,000 distinct CDR3 sequences, 11% occurring once. The sequences come from peripheral blood, collected 180 days after TCRalphabeta/CD19-depleted stem cell transplant. All receptors derive from a male patient aged 2 to 9 who had a stem cell transplant for chronic granulomatous disease, so the T cells may come from the graft donor.

This clonotype was counted many times. This chain connects TRBV7-2 to TRBJ2-1, with D unclear. The V gene lost 1 base and the J gene lost 4 bases, with 5 bases spanning the gap. The CDR3 totals 13 residues. In germline, CDR1 is SGHTA, CDR2 FQGNSA. The CDR3 sequence is CASSLVSYNEQFF. CDR3 nucleotides: TGTGCCAGCAGCTTAGTAAGTTACAATGAGCAGTTCTTC. Looking up the rest from reference TRBV7-2 and TRBJ2-1 gives the full variable domain: GAGVSQSPSNKVTEKGKDVELRCDPISGHTALYWYRQSLGQGLEFLIYFQGNSAPDKSGLPSDRFSAERTGGSVSTLTIQRTQQEDSAVYLCASSLVSYNEQFFGPGTRLTVL.

This clonotype was detected many times. The rearrangement links TRBV5-1 to TRBJ2-1, with 11 nucleotides matching TRBD2. Trimming at V came to 2 bases and at J to 4 bases, leaving 11 bases not matched to a gene. The CDR3 sequence is 18 residues long. Germline loops: CDR1 SGHRS, CDR2 YFSETQ. This CDR3 is CASSLIRISGGEYNEQFF. CDR3 coding DNA: TGCGCCAGCAGCTTAATTAGAATTAGCGGGGGGGAATACAATGAGCAGTTCTTC.

This clonotype was detected ten times or more. The CDR3 region has the DNA TGTGCCAGCAGCGTAGAATGGACAGTCCCCACAGATACGCAGTATTTT. It specifies CASSVEWTVPTDTQYF. The rearrangement joins TRBV9 to TRBJ2-3; D is possibly TRBD1 (6 bases). This CDR3 is built from 16 residues. CDR1 and CDR2 from the germline V gene are SGDLS and YYNGEE. Trimming removed 0 bases from V and 2 bases from J, with 13 bases in between.

Concerning this clonotype: A much larger clone differs from this one at a single base, so this may be a read error. The chain employs TRBV5-1 and TRBJ2-1; either TRBD1 or TRBD2 may fit D (7 bases each). This CDR3 has 14 amino acids. The V end was cut by 7 bases, the J end by 7 bases, with 18 bases between. The germline V gene has CDR1 SGHRS and CDR2 YFSETQ. The CDR3 sequence: CASGYSGTENEQFF. CDR3 nucleotides: TGCGCCAGCGGCTACAGCGGGACAGAGAATGAGCAGTTCTTC.

To note about this clonotype: An end of the junction differs from the germline gene, which may be a read error. The rearrangement uses TRBV5-1 and TRBJ2-7; D gene ambiguous. The CDR3 sequence is 15 residues long. The V gene's germline CDR1 is SGHRS and CDR2 YFSETQ. CDR3 bases: TGCGCCAGCAGCTTGGAGGTCCTAAGCTCCTGCGAGCAGTACTTC. It specifies CASSLEVLSSCEQYF.

Worth noting for this clonotype: Just one base apart from a much larger clone, this may be a read error. The CDR3 coding sequence is TGCTCCAGCAGCTTGGCCCTAACGACCTTC. It translates to CSSSLALTTF. The J gene is TRBJ1-2, the V gene TRBV5-1; D is unclear. This CDR3 comprises 10 residues. Germline-derived CDR1 and CDR2 are SGHRS and YFSETQ.

In this sample, this clonotype turned up many times. The CDR3 sequence: CASSQGGLSNQETQYF. The CDR3 coding sequence is TGTGCCAGCAGCCAGGGGGGATTAAGCAACCAAGAGACCCAGTACTTC. The V gene is TRBV11-3, the J gene TRBJ2-5; possibly TRBD1 for D (7 bases). Trimming removed 5 bases at V and 0 bases at J, with 16 bases between. This CDR3 is built from 16 residues. CDR1 is SGHNT, CDR2 YENEEA, per germline.

The sample holds many counts of this clonotype. This chain links TRBV18 with TRBJ2-1; TRBD2 agrees at 7 bases. CDR3 size: 13 residues. V gave up 6 bases and J gave up 5 bases; unmatched junction bases: 4. CDR1 and CDR2 from the germline V gene are KGHSH and LQKENI. The DNA for the CDR3 is TGTGCCAGCTCTACTAGCGTAGACAATGAGCAGTTCTTC. Its translation: CASSTSVDNEQFF.

This clonotype was observed at least ten times. This chain links TRBV10-2 with TRBJ1-1; a possible D gene is TRBD1 (6 bases). Between the trimmed V and J ends, which lost 2 bases and 4 bases, there was a span of 11 bases. The CDR3 has 14 residues. Looked up from germline, CDR1 is WSHSY and CDR2 is SAAADI. The CDR3 DNA sequence: TGCGCCAGCAGTGAGATGGACAGTGGCACTGAAGCTTTCTTT. This gives the protein CASSEMDSGTEAFF.

This clonotype appeared many times. The chain couples TRBV7-8 to TRBJ1-6; the match to TRBD1 covers 7 bases. This CDR3 has 16 amino acids. Germline CDR1 and CDR2: SGHVS and FQNEAQ. The trim removed 5 bases at V and 7 bases at J, leaving 11 bases unmatched. The CDR3 bases are TGTGCCAGCAGCCTAAGGGACAGCGTGGTAAATTCACCCCTCCACTTT. Translated, it gives CASSLRDSVVNSPLHF.

This clonotype was recorded many times. V and J are TRBV5-1 and TRBJ2-1, with 13 bases aligning to TRBD2. The CDR3 is 16 residues long. After removal of 0 bases from V and 8 bases from J, the junction contained 5 bases not matched to a gene. CDR1 is SGHRS, CDR2 YFSETQ, per germline. The CDR3 region has the DNA TGCGCCAGCAGCTTGGCCCGGACTAGCGGGAGCTATGAGCAGTTCTTC. This translates into CASSLARTSGSYEQFF.

This clonotype has at least ten counts. The rearrangement joins TRBV29-1 to TRBJ2-2; 8 bases agree with TRBD2. The length of the CDR3 is 16 residues. The J segment lost 4 bases and the V segment lost 1 base, leaving 8 bases of the junction unmatched. Germline CDR1 reads SQVTM; CDR2 reads ANQGSEA. The CDR3 DNA is TGCAGCGTTGAAGGGTTAGCGGGGACCAGCACCGGGGAGCTGTTTTTT. Amino acids: CSVEGLAGTSTGELFF.

As for this clonotype: This may arise from a read error, as a much more abundant clone is one base away. The CDR3 DNA reads as TGCAGTGCTAGAGCGGCCGATTGGGGACAGCATAGTGAAGCTTTCTTT. This encodes CSARAADWGQHSEAFF. The chain uses TRBV20-1 and TRBJ1-1, with 7 nucleotides matching TRBD1. V shed 1 base, J shed 7 bases, and the junction held 15 bases outside the gene matches. Looked up from germline, CDR1 is DFQATT and CDR2 is SNEGSKA (reference sequence). The CDR3 spans 16 residues.

At least ten counts were recorded for this clonotype. The rearrangement links TRBV7-9 to TRBJ2-3, with 7 bases that match TRBD2. Trimming at V came to 0 bases and at J to 2 bases, leaving 2 bases not matched to a gene. The germline gives CDR1 SEHNR, CDR2 FQNEAQ (reference sequence). CDR3 size: 15 residues. CDR3 residues: CASSLAGTITDTQYF. In nucleotides, the CDR3 is TGTGCCAGCAGCTTAGCGGGGACTATCACAGATACGCAGTATTTT.

In this sample, this clonotype turned up many times. V usage is TRBV30 and J usage is TRBJ2-1, with TRBD2 identical over 7 bases. Germline V CDR1 and CDR2: GTSNPN, SVGIG (reference sequence). The CDR3 sequence is 14 residues long. The V gene end was trimmed by 4 bases and the J gene end by 7 bases; junction bases not matched to a gene: 10. The CDR3 protein is CAWTPTSYRNEQFF. In DNA, the CDR3 is TGTGCCTGGACCCCGACTAGCTATCGGAATGAGCAGTTCTTC.

Turning to this clonotype: One base away lies a much larger clone, so this may be a sequencing read error. V is TRBV6-2 or TRBV6-3 and J is TRBJ2-1; 14 bases match TRBD2. The trim removed 11 bases at V and 13 bases at J, leaving 13 bases unmatched. Germline values: CDR1 MNHEY, CDR2 SVGEGT. CDR3 length: 14 residues. CDR3 in amino acids: CACVGTSGRGRQFF. The CDR3 DNA reads TGTGCCTGCGTTGGGACTAGCGGGAGAGGGCGTCAGTTCTTC.

On this clonotype: A much larger clone lies a single base off, so this may be a read error. The chain links TRBV20-1 to TRBJ2-6; D is perhaps TRBD2 (5 bases). V was clipped by 6 bases and J by 3 bases, with 15 bases between them. Germline CDR1 and CDR2: DFQATT and SNEGSKA (reference sequence). The CDR3 contains 15 residues. The CDR3, as DNA: TGCAGTGCATCAACGAGGGAGCATGGGGCCAACGTCCTGACTTTC. It specifies CSASTREHGANVLTF.

In this sample, this clonotype turned up many times. The chain uses TRBV6-2 or TRBV6-3 and TRBJ2-7; D assignment may be TRBD1 or TRBD2 (5 bases each). Germline lookup yields CDR1 MNHEY and CDR2 SVGEGT. The CDR3 is 13 amino acids. With 6 bases removed from V and 3 bases from J, the gap between germline ends came to 12 bases. The CDR3 bases are TGTGCCAGCAGATCAGGGACGATCTACGAGCAGTACTTC. This codes for CASRSGTIYEQYF.

This clonotype was found many times. The chain joins TRBV12-3 or TRBV12-4 to TRBJ1-1; 10 nucleotides match TRBD1. V shed 3 bases, J shed 5 bases, and the junction held 6 bases outside the gene matches. This CDR3 spans 15 amino acids. CDR3 sequence reads: CASSFRQGAMTEAFF. The CDR3 DNA reads TGTGCCAGCAGTTTTCGACAGGGGGCAATGACTGAAGCTTTCTTT.

This clonotype was seen ten or more times. The chain couples TRBV7-2 to TRBJ1-2; 7 nucleotides line up with TRBD1. V lost 5 bases to trimming and J lost 2 bases; unmatched junction nucleotides: 5. Germline-derived CDR1 and CDR2 are SGHTA and FQGNSA. The CDR3 is made up of 14 amino acids. The CDR3 DNA sequence: TGTGCCAGCAGCCCCCAGACAGGGAACTATGGCTACACCTTC. It translates to CASSPQTGNYGYTF.

This clonotype was seen at least ten times. This sequence joins TRBV20-1 and TRBJ1-6; possibly TRBD1 for D (5 bases). V lost 6 bases and J 4 bases, leaving 10 bases between the germline ends. The CDR3 contains 13 residues. Germline values: CDR1 DFQATT, CDR2 SNEGSKA (reference sequence). DNA of the CDR3: TGCAGTGCCTCGGACACTTATAATTCACCCCTCCACTTT. Its translation: CSASDTYNSPLHF.

Many counts were recorded for this clonotype. This chain uses TRBV14 with TRBJ2-1; tentatively, D is TRBD2 (5 bases). The germline gives CDR1 SGHDN, CDR2 FVKESK. Trimming cost V 1 base and J 0 bases, with 13 bases left between them. The CDR3 runs to 17 residues. The CDR3 DNA is TGTGCCAGCAGCCAAGGAATCATGCGGGCCTCCTACAATGAGCAGTTCTTC. Translated: CASSQGIMRASYNEQFF.

This clonotype was seen at least ten times. CDR3 nucleotides: TGCGCCAGCAGTGAGGGACTAGCGGGAGCGACCCAGTACTTC. Its translation is CASSEGLAGATQYF. The chain carries TRBV10-1 and TRBJ2-5, with 13 bases aligning to TRBD2. CDR1 and CDR2 (germline): WNHNN, SYGVQD (reference sequence). This CDR3 contains 14 residues. V shed 2 bases, J shed 7 bases, and the junction held 1 base outside the gene matches.